Ten or more counts support the clone carrying this T cell receptor beta chain. Its matching antigen is unknown. Germline V gene data show CDR1 as SQVTM and CDR2 as ANQGSEA. The CDR3 extends over 13 amino acids. The germline V and J ends were trimmed by 7 bases and 3 bases, with 15 bases remaining between them. Each cDNA molecule in the library carried unique molecular identifiers. Per the authors' pipeline: A per-sample median of roughly 96,000 TCRs was observed, with a range of about 23,224 to 750,000. A single record per CDR3 protein comes from TCRdb applying MiXCR to the RACE reads. The authors' filters were not applied to this entry. The sample includes 35,000 to 45,000 distinct CDR3 sequences, 9.5% to 15% seen only once; the top ten take 4.5% to 6%. This sample was taken from a study of human T cells and chemical hapten exposure. Findings of the study overall: Having alopecia, the donors may differ immunologically from healthy people.

As to time point: pre-sensitization, week 0. Treatment reported: therapeutic diphenylcyclopropenone sensitization with weekly scalp DPC. Whole blood that had not been fractionated was the source of extracted total RNA. The origin of this receptor is a woman aged 25 to 39 with alopecia areata. Some clones in this sample may be carry-over from other donors' samples. The rearrangement joins TRBV29-1 to TRBJ1-1; D gene uncertain. This specimen was whole blood, taken in connection with sensitization to the hapten diphenylcyclopropenone (DPC). This CDR3 is CSGGPPGDTEAFF. DNA for the CDR3: TGCAGCGGTGGACCCCCCGGGGACACTGAAGCTTTCTTT.